This TCR beta chain originates from a study of T cell clonality in common variable immunodeficiency. In its sample, this clone was seen many times. What it binds is not known. General observations from the study: CVID subjects shared fewer TCRbeta clones than healthy controls did. Fewer deletions and N-nucleotide insertions were reportedly seen in common variable immunodeficiency TCR beta sequences. CVID subjects had higher TCRbeta clonality than healthy controls, most marked in about a third.

Sequencing used immunoSEQ multiplex PCR; TCRdb keeps in-frame clones, though not all of them. The repertoire consists of 25,000 to 35,000 clones, none detected only once. This TCR derives from a human donor with common variable immunodeficiency. Sequencing used peripheral blood mononuclear cells.

The CDR3 reads CASSLSGSPYEQYF. The sequenced CDR3 bases are TGTGCCAGCAGCTTGAGCGGGAGTCCCTACGAG. The chain has TRBV7-8 and TRBJ2-7; 8 positions agree with TRBD2. The CDR3 goes on 3 residues after the read ends, and that part is filled in from the germline J gene. The V segment lost 3 bases and the J segment 2 bases; nucleotides outside the gene matches: 3. This CDR3 is built from 14 residues. In germline, CDR1 is SGHVS, CDR2 FQNEAQ.